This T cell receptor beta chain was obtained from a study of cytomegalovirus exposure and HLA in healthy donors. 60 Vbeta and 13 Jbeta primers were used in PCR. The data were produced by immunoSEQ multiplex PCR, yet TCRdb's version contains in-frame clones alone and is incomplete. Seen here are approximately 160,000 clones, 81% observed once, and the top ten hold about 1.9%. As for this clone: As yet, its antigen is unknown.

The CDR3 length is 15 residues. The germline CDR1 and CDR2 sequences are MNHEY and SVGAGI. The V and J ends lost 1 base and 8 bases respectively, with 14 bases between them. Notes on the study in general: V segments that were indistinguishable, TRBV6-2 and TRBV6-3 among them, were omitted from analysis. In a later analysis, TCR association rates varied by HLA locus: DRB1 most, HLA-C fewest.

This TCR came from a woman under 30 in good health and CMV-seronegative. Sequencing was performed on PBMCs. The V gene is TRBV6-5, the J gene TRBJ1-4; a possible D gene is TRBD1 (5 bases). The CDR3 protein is CASSYFPQGGEKLFF. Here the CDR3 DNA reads TGTGCCAGCAGTTACTTTCCGCAGGGAGGCGAAAAACTGTTTTTT.